One sample yielded the 10 T cell receptor beta chains listed below, sequenced in a study of blood T cell repertoires in COVID-19. Assay used: immunoSEQ multiplex PCR; TCRdb lists only in-frame clones, some missing. The sample gives approximately 120,000 clones, about 84% of which show up once; roughly 4.9% is in the top ten. The sequencing input was peripheral blood. Receptor source: a human donor in a cohort sampled during active COVID-19.

This chain joins TRBV3-1 (or the pseudogene TRBV3-2) and TRBJ2-1; 9 bases are a match to TRBD1. J lost 8 bases, V lost 1 base, and 9 bases had no gene match. The CDR3 consists of 16 residues. Germline CDR1 reads LGHDT; CDR2 reads YNNKEL (reference sequence). CDR3 in DNA: TGTGCCAGCAGCCAAGCTAAGTCGGGACAGGGCGATGAGCAGTTCTTC. Amino acid sequence: CASSQAKSGQGDEQFF.

The CDR3 coding sequence is TGTGCCAGCAGCCGGGATGGGGTGCGGACTGAAGCTTTCTTT. This sequence encodes CASSRDGVRTEAFF. The chain is built from TRBV5-8 and TRBJ1-1; D gene uncertain. The CDR3 covers 14 residues. The germline V gene encodes CDR1 SGHTS and CDR2 YDEGEE. V lost 4 bases and J lost 5, with 15 bases in between.

The gene calls are TRBV18 and TRBJ1-2; 10 bases match TRBD1. CDR3 length equals 18 residues. The germline V gene has CDR1 KGHSH and CDR2 LQKENI. J was trimmed by 7 bases and V by 3 bases; bases with no gene match: 17. Here the CDR3 reads CASSPTKISGTGAFGYTF. The DNA of the CDR3 is TGTGCCAGCTCACCCACAAAAATCTCCGGGACAGGGGCTTTTGGCTACACCTTC.

The chain uses TRBV25-1 and TRBJ1-2; a possible D gene is TRBD1 (6 bases). The V end lost 3 bases, the J end lost 0 bases, and 11 bases lay between the germline ends. The germline V gene has CDR1 MGHDK and CDR2 SYGVNS. The CDR3 extends over 15 amino acids. CDR3 residues: CASSDGGLANYGYTF. The DNA of the CDR3 is TGTGCCAGCAGTGACGGGGGGCTCGCTAACTATGGCTACACCTTC.

This clone was found once. This chain joins TRBV7-2 and TRBJ1-1; weak D call: TRBD1 (5 bases). CDR1 and CDR2 (germline): SGHTA, FQGNSA. This CDR3 has 12 amino acids. The V end lost 4 bases, the J end lost 10 bases, and 13 bases lay between the germline ends. CDR3 nucleotides: TGTGCCAGCAGCTCTGACCCCGGGGGAGCTTTCTTT. Its protein product is CASSSDPGGAFF.

V gene TRBV6-5 combines with J gene TRBJ2-1, with 9 bases identical to TRBD1. This CDR3 region has 13 residues. The germline CDR1 and CDR2 sequences are MNHEY and SVGAGI. The V segment lost 8 bases and the J segment 4 bases; nucleotides outside the gene matches: 3. Here the CDR3 reads CASSDRGYNEQFF. In DNA, the CDR3 is TGTGCCAGCTCAGACAGGGGGTACAATGAGCAGTTCTTC.

V usage is TRBV6-5 and J usage is TRBJ2-7, with D maybe TRBD2 (6 bases). Trimming took 0 bases from V and 0 from J, leaving 9 bases between them. The CDR3 is made up of 15 amino acids. The germline V gene encodes CDR1 MNHEY and CDR2 SVGAGI. The CDR3 loop reads CASSYSQGGSYEQYF. The CDR3 region has the DNA TGTGCCAGCAGTTACTCGCAGGGAGGCTCCTACGAGCAGTACTTC.

A single count supports this clone. The chain carries TRBV29-1 and TRBJ2-7; D is uncertain. The germline V and J ends were trimmed by 4 bases and 9 bases, with 19 bases remaining between them. The length of the CDR3 is 13 residues. The germline V gene encodes CDR1 SQVTM and CDR2 ANQGSEA. The CDR3: CSVAYSDMVVQYF. The CDR3, as DNA: TGCAGCGTTGCTTATAGTGACATGGTAGTGCAGTACTTC.

This rearrangement joins TRBV9 to TRBJ2-1, with a possible D match to TRBD2 (6 bases). V gave up 0 bases and J gave up 6 bases, with 13 bases separating them. In germline, CDR1 is SGDLS, CDR2 YYNGEE. The CDR3 covers 15 residues. The DNA of the CDR3 is TGTGCCAGCAGCGTAGCCCCGACTAGTTCCAATGAGCAGTTCTTC. Translation: CASSVAPTSSNEQFF.

This clone has a single count. The gene calls are TRBV9 and TRBJ2-5, with 15 bases identical to TRBD2. Germline CDR1 and CDR2: SGDLS and YYNGEE. J gave up 2 bases and V 3 bases, and 8 bases lay outside the gene matches. The CDR3 is 18 amino acids. CDR3 in amino acids: CASSGGLAGGPIQETQYF. CDR3 DNA sequence: TGTGCCAGCAGCGGCGGACTAGCGGGAGGGCCAATTCAAGAGACCCAGTACTTC.